A selection of T cell receptor beta chains follows, all from one sample in a study of blood T cells in healthy people across ages. MiXCR was run by TCRdb on the 5' RACE reads, yielding one entry per CDR3 protein. The profile covers 800,000 or so distinct CDR3 sequences, with around a quarter appearing a single time and under 4.5% taken by the ten largest. These data were also filed under a second study, of T cells of mothers and their children.

Specimen: blood. The receptors stem from a boy aged 5-17 years in good health. Each CDR3 is given with its conserved first and last residue. The order of the fields is CDR3 DNA, CDR3 protein, clone size, V gene, J gene, D gene. The D gene is left open where the match is weak. Clone size is given for some rows only: seen once, a few or many times, or a class if the clone is expanded.

cdr3_nt: TGCGCCAGCAGCCAAGTTATGGGAGTTGAGAAGGATGAGCAGTTCTTC
cdr3_aa: CASSQVMGVEKDEQFF
clone_size: few
v_call: TRBV4-3
j_call: TRBJ2-1
d_call: NA

cdr3_nt: TGCAGCGTTGATGGGACAACCTGGGCCAATGAGCAGTTCTTC
cdr3_aa: CSVDGTTWANEQFF
clone_size: NA
v_call: TRBV29-1
j_call: TRBJ2-1
d_call: NA

cdr3_nt: TGCAGCGTTGAAGGTCCTAGCGGGAGTGAGCAGTTCTTC
cdr3_aa: CSVEGPSGSEQFF
clone_size: few
v_call: TRBV29-1
j_call: TRBJ2-1
d_call: TRBD2

cdr3_nt: TGTGCCAGCAGTTACTCGTCCTCAGGGTTCACCTACAATGAGCAGTTCTTC
cdr3_aa: CASSYSSSGFTYNEQFF
clone_size: few
v_call: TRBV6-2/TRBV6-3
j_call: TRBJ2-1
d_call: NA

cdr3_nt: TGTGCCAGCAGCTTAGAGGAGGCCGACACCTACGAGCAGTACTTC
cdr3_aa: CASSLEEADTYEQYF
clone_size: NA
v_call: TRBV7-9
j_call: TRBJ2-7
d_call: NA

cdr3_nt: TGCGCCAGCAGCTTGGATGGGGATGGCTCCTACGAGCAGTACTTC
cdr3_aa: CASSLDGDGSYEQYF
clone_size: NA
v_call: TRBV5-1
j_call: TRBJ2-7
d_call: NA

cdr3_nt: TGTGCCAGCAGCGCTGAGGGGACAGACTATGGCTACACCTTC
cdr3_aa: CASSAEGTDYGYTF
clone_size: few
v_call: TRBV2
j_call: TRBJ1-2
d_call: TRBD1

cdr3_nt: TGCAGCGTTATGGCTAGGGACGGAAACACTGAAGCTTTCTTT
cdr3_aa: CSVMARDGNTEAFF
clone_size: NA
v_call: TRBV29-1
j_call: TRBJ1-1
d_call: NA

cdr3_nt: TGCGCCAGCAGCGGGGTTCGGGGGTCAAGCAATCAGCCCCAGCATTTT
cdr3_aa: CASSGVRGSSNQPQHF
clone_size: NA
v_call: TRBV5-1
j_call: TRBJ1-5
d_call: NA

cdr3_nt: TGTGCCAGCCGGACGTCGCAGGGCAGCTCCTACAATGAGCAGTTCTTC
cdr3_aa: CASRTSQGSSYNEQFF
clone_size: NA
v_call: TRBV12-3/TRBV12-4
j_call: TRBJ2-1
d_call: NA

cdr3_nt: TGCGCCAGCAGCAGTCAGCCCCTGGACGGGGCCAACGTCCTGACTTTC
cdr3_aa: CASSSQPLDGANVLTF
clone_size: few
v_call: TRBV5-1
j_call: TRBJ2-6
d_call: NA

cdr3_nt: TGCAGCGTTGTGGCCGTTGGAGGAAACACCATATATTTT
cdr3_aa: CSVVAVGGNTIYF
clone_size: few
v_call: TRBV29-1
j_call: TRBJ1-3
d_call: NA

cdr3_nt: TGCAGCGTTGAAGACCCGCGCGACGAGCAGTACTTC
cdr3_aa: CSVEDPRDEQYF
clone_size: many
v_call: TRBV29-1
j_call: TRBJ2-7
d_call: NA

cdr3_nt: TGTGCCAGCAGCGTAGCGACAGCAGTTAATGAAAAACTGTTTTTT
cdr3_aa: CASSVATAVNEKLFF
clone_size: NA
v_call: TRBV9
j_call: TRBJ1-4
d_call: NA

cdr3_nt: TGTGCCAGCAGCTTATCGCAGCGGGGCGAGCAGTACTTC
cdr3_aa: CASSLSQRGEQYF
clone_size: once
v_call: TRBV7-9
j_call: TRBJ2-7
d_call: TRBD2

cdr3_nt: TGTGCCAGCAGTTATATTCCCCAATCTAATGAAAAACTGTTTTTT
cdr3_aa: CASSYIPQSNEKLFF
clone_size: few
v_call: TRBV6-6
j_call: TRBJ1-4
d_call: NA

cdr3_nt: TGCAGTGCTAGAGGATCGAGCTTCACAGATACGCAGTATTTT
cdr3_aa: CSARGSSFTDTQYF
clone_size: NA
v_call: TRBV20-1
j_call: TRBJ2-3
d_call: NA

cdr3_nt: TGCGCCAGCAGCCCTACGTCCCTAGCCGGGGAGCTGTTTTTT
cdr3_aa: CASSPTSLAGELFF
clone_size: NA
v_call: TRBV5-1
j_call: TRBJ2-2
d_call: NA

cdr3_nt: TGTGCCAGCAGCTTATTCTCCGAGGCCGGAAACATTCAGTACTTC
cdr3_aa: CASSLFSEAGNIQYF
clone_size: NA
v_call: TRBV7-9
j_call: TRBJ2-4
d_call: NA

cdr3_nt: TGCAGTGCTAGAGATGCCCGGGGTCGCTCCTACGAGCAGTACTTC
cdr3_aa: CSARDARGRSYEQYF
clone_size: few
v_call: TRBV20-1
j_call: TRBJ2-7
d_call: NA

cdr3_nt: TGTGCCAGCAGACCAAGAGCGGGGGCCGACCTGTTTGAGCAGTTCTTC
cdr3_aa: CASRPRAGADLFEQFF
clone_size: NA
v_call: TRBV12-3/TRBV12-4
j_call: TRBJ2-1
d_call: TRBD2

cdr3_nt: TGCAGCGTTGAACGAGGAGGGGGCCTAACCTACGAGCAGTACTTC
cdr3_aa: CSVERGGGLTYEQYF
clone_size: NA
v_call: TRBV29-1
j_call: TRBJ2-7
d_call: NA

cdr3_nt: TGTGCCAGCACCCGCGGGGGGAACTCCTACGTGCAGTACTTC
cdr3_aa: CASTRGGNSYVQYF
clone_size: few
v_call: TRBV28
j_call: TRBJ2-7
d_call: TRBD2

cdr3_nt: TGCGCCAGCAGCGAAAGCCACTCTATGGTTGATGGCTACACCTTC
cdr3_aa: CASSESHSMVDGYTF
clone_size: few
v_call: TRBV4-3
j_call: TRBJ1-2
d_call: NA